Below are 5 T cell receptor beta chains sequenced from a single sample in a study of beta chain features in type 1 diabetes. The sequenced template was cDNA made from the entire isolated RNA. Assay: immunoSEQ multiplex PCR; the TCRdb copy retains only in-frame clones and omits some. Among around 340,000 clones listed, around 20% were seen once. Sequences were obtained from naive CD4+ T cells from blood. The receptor source for this set is a young woman in good health.

This chain connects TRBV7-9 to TRBJ2-5, with D possibly TRBD1 on 5 matching bases. The CDR3 covers 15 residues. The ends were cut back, 3 bases at V and 3 bases at J, with 14 bases in the middle. Germline V gives CDR1 SEHNR, CDR2 FQNEAQ (reference sequence). CDR3 sequence reads: CASSLRQTRKETQYF. CDR3 nucleotide sequence: TGTGCCAGCAGCTTGCGACAGACACGCAAAGAGACCCAGTACTTC.

This clone was seen a handful of times. V and J are TRBV30 and TRBJ1-6; no clear D. V dropped 2 bases and J dropped 3 bases, with 8 bases sitting between them. This CDR3 comprises 14 residues. Looked up from germline, CDR1 is GTSNPN and CDR2 is SVGIG (reference sequence). CDR3 DNA: TGTGCCTGGAGTCGGGTGAGCTATAATTCACCCCTCCACTTT. Protein product: CAWSRVSYNSPLHF.

In its sample, this clone was seen a few times. The chain recombines TRBV30 with TRBJ2-3, with 9 bases fitting TRBD2. The CDR3 loop spans 15 amino acids. Losses at the gene ends were 3 bases for V and 0 bases for J; bases not matched to a gene: 4. The germline CDR1 and CDR2 sequences are GTSNPN and SVGIG (reference sequence). CDR3 bases: TGTGCCTGGAGGCGAACTAGCGGGAGCACAGATACGCAGTATTTT. It translates to CAWRRTSGSTDTQYF.

This clone was picked up a small number of times. This chain links TRBV30 with TRBJ1-2; TRBD1 matches 7 bases. Germline-derived CDR1 and CDR2 are GTSNPN and SVGIG (reference sequence). Trimming removed 2 bases from V and 4 bases from J; junction bases left unmatched: 4. This CDR3 has 13 residues. The CDR3 nucleotides are TGTGCCTGGAGTACAGGGGAGGTCTATGGCTACACCTTC. This codes for CAWSTGEVYGYTF.

This clone appeared a few times. The chain employs TRBV4-2 and TRBJ1-1; possible D gene TRBD1, 6 bases. V was pared by 4 bases and J by 1 base, with 16 bases between. This CDR3 is 16 amino acids long. The germline V gene encodes CDR1 LGHNA and CDR2 YNFKEQ. The DNA for the CDR3 is TGTGCCAGCAGCCCAACATTGGGACACCAGAACACTGAAGCTTTCTTT. Translated, it gives CASSPTLGHQNTEAFF.